The clone carrying this T cell receptor (beta chain) was seen a handful of times. Its antigen remains unidentified. Here immunoSEQ multiplex PCR was the method, and the copy in TCRdb shows in-frame clones only, minus some. The sample holds about 10,000 clones, 50% to 65% seen once. This record comes from a study of CD4+ T cells in melanoma. Findings of the study overall: Neoantigen-specific CD4+ T cells in melanoma reportedly had diverse differentiation states. A reported correlation linked neoantigen-specific CD4+ T cells to CD8+, macrophage and B cell function.

Sample: cells from a culture (not recorded whether cultured in vitro). The receptor's source is a human donor with melanoma.

In DNA, the CDR3 is TGTGCCAGCAGCCCAGACACCCCAAATCAGCCCCAGCATTTT. It translates to CASSPDTPNQPQHF. V gene TRBV6-5 combines with J gene TRBJ1-5, with unresolved D. The length of the CDR3 is 14 residues. CDR1 and CDR2 (germline): MNHEY, SVGAGI. V was trimmed by 6 bases and J by 4 bases, leaving 13 bases between them.